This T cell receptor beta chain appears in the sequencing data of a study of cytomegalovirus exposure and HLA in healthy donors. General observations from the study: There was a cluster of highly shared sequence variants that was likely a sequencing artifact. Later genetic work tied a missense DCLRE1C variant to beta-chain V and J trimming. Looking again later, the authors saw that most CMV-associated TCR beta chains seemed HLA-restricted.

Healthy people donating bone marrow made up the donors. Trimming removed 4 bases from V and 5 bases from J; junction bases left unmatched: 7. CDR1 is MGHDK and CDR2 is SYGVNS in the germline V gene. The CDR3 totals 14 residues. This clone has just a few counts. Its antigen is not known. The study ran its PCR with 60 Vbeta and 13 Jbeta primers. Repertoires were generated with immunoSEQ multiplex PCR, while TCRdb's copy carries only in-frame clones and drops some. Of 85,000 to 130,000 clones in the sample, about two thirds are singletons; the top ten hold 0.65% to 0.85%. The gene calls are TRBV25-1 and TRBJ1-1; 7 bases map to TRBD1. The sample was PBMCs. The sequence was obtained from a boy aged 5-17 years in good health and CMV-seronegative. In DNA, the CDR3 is TGTGCCAGCAGTGTGAGGGGGCAGCTGACTGAAGCTTTCTTT. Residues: CASSVRGQLTEAFF. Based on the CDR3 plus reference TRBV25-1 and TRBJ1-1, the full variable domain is EADIYQTPRYLVIGTGKKITLECSQTMGHDKMYWYQQDPGMELHLIHYSYGVNSTEKGDLSSESTVSRIRTEHFPLTLESARPSHTSQYLCASSVRGQLTEAFFGQGTRLTVV.